The entry below gives a single T cell receptor beta chain sequence along with its context. Its antigen remains unknown. The ends were cut back, 3 bases at V and 1 base at J, with 12 bases in the middle. Germline assignment: CDR1 LNHDA and CDR2 SQIVND (reference sequence). The CDR3 is made up of 15 amino acids. The table came from immunoSEQ multiplex PCR; TCRdb's copy has only in-frame clones and leaves some out. Of about 48,000 clones in the sample, approximately 85% were seen once. The data stem from a study of OX40 agonist ivuxolimab in advanced cancers. Study-level results: There was clonal expansion of CD4+ and CD8+ blood T cells by week 6 at 0.1 to 3.0 mg/kg. Relative to CD4+, CD8+ T cells held more expanded clones on average.

The sample consisted of CD4+ or CD8+ T cells sorted from blood, taken in a trial of the OX40 agonist ivuxolimab. The origin of this receptor is an adult with an advanced solid tumor such as melanoma, head and neck, liver or kidney cancer. The chain is built from TRBV19 and TRBJ2-5; D is possibly TRBD2 (5 bases). DNA for the CDR3: TGTGCCAGTAGTATGGGTGGACTGAGCCAAGAGACCCAGTACTTC. It codes for CASSMGGLSQETQYF.